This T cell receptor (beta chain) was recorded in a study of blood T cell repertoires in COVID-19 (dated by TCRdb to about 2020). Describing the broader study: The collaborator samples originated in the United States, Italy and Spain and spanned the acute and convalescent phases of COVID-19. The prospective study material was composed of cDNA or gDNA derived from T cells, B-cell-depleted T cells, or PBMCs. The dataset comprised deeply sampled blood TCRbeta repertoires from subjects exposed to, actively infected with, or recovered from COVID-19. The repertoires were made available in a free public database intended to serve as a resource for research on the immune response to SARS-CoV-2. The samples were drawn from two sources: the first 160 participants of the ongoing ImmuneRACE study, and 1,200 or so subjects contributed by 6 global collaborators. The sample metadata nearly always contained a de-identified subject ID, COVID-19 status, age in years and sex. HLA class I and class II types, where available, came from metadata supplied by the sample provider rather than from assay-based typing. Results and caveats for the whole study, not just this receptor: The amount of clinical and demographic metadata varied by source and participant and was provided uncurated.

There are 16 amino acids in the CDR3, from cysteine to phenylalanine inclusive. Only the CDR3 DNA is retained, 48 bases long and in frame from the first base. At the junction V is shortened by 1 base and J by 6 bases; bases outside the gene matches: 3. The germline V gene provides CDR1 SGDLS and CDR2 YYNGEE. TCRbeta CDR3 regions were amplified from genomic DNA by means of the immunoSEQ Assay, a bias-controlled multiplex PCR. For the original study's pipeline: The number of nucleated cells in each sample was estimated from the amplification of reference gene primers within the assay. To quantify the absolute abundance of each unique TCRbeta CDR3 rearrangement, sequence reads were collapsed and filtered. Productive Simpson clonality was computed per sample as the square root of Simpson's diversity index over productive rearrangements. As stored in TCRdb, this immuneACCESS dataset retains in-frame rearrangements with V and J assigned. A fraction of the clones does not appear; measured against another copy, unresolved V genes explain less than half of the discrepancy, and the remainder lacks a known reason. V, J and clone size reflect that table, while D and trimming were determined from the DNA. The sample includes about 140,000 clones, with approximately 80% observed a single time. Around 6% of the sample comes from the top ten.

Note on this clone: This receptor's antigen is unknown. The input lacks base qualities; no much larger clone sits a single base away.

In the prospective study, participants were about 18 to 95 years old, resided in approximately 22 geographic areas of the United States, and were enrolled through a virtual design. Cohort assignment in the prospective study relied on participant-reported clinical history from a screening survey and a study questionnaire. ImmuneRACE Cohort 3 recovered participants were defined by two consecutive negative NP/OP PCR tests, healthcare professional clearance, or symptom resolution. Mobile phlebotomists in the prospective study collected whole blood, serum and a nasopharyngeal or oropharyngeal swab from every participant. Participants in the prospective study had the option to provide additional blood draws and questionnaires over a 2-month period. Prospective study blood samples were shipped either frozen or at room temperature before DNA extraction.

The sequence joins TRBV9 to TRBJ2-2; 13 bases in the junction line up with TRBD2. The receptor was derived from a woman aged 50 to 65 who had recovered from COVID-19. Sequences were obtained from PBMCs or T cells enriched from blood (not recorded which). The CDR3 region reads CASSVSLAGGPGELFF. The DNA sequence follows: TGTGCCAGCAGCGTATCACTAGCGGGGGGGCCCGGGGAGCTGTTTTTT.